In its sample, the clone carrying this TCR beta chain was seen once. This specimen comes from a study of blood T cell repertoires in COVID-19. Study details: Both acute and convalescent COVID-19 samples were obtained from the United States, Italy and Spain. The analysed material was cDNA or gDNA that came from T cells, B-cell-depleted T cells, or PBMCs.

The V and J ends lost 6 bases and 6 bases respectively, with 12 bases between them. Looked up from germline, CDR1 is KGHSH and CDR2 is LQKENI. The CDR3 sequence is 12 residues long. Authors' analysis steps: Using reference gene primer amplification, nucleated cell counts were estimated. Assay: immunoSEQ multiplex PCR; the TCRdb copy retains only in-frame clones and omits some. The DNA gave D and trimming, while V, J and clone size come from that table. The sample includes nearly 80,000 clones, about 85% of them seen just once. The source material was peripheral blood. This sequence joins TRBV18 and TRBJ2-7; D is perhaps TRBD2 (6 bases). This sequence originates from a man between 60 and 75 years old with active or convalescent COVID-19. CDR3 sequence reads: CASSRDFIEQYF. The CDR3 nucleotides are TGTGCCAGCTCTCGGGACTTTATCGAGCAGTACTTC.